This T cell receptor (beta chain) was found in a study of human T cells and chemical hapten exposure. Time point noted: patch test 1, 2 weeks after DPC sensitization. As for treatment: therapeutic diphenylcyclopropenone sensitization with weekly scalp DPC. TCRdb used MiXCR to reprocess the RACE reads, holding one entry per CDR3 protein. The sample has fewer than 500,000 distinct CDR3 sequences; more than 4.5% are singletons. The table lists this clonotype with many counts. This CDR3 is built from 15 residues. Trimming took 0 bases from V and 5 from J; bases not matched to a gene: 4. CDR1 and CDR2 from the germline V gene are SGHVS and FQNEAQ.

The TCR originated in a woman in her forties or fifties with alopecia areata. Some clones in this sample may be carry-over from other donors' samples. Here the sequenced sample was whole blood, taken in connection with sensitization to the hapten diphenylcyclopropenone (DPC). The chain carries TRBV7-8 and TRBJ2-5; 9 positions match TRBD2. CDR3 amino acids: CASSLAGTSRETQYF. CDR3 sequence (DNA): TGTGCCAGCAGCTTAGCGGGGACTAGCCGGGAGACCCAGTACTTC.